What follows are 4 T cell receptor beta chains derived from one specimen sequenced in a study of T cells in Graves' hyperthyroidism and ophthalmopathy. Authors of the study amplified TCR beta CDR3 regions from RNA transcripts. HTBI primers were the set used in a first-round RT-PCR of the TCR CDR3. One entry per CDR3 protein, called by TCRdb with MiXCR from the multiplex PCR reads. The sample includes around 720,000 distinct CDR3 sequences, around 40% seen only once; the top ten take 30% to 40%. Material for sequencing was blood. These receptors originate from a woman aged 40 to 50 with Graves' hyperthyroidism.

The rearrangement links TRBV7-3 to TRBJ2-5; TRBD2 is a possible D gene (5 bases). Trimming shortened V by 6 bases and J by 2 bases, and 16 bases separated the two germline ends. The CDR3 length is 15 residues. Germline CDR1 SGHTA, CDR2 FQGTGA. The CDR3: CASSSERRVQETQYF. In DNA, the CDR3 is TGTGCCAGCAGTTCCGAACGGCGGGTGCAAGAGACCCAGTACTTC.

Many counts were recorded for this clonotype. The V and J genes are TRBV5-1 and TRBJ1-1; D ambiguous. Trimming took off 4 bases at V and 4 bases at J, with 14 bases between the two ends. This CDR3 spans 14 amino acids. Germline V lookup: CDR1 SGHRS, CDR2 YFSETQ. CDR3 residues: CASSLDGRGTEAFF. The DNA of the CDR3 is TGCGCCAGCAGCCTGGACGGCCGGGGCACTGAAGCTTTCTTT. Full variable domain (missing parts from reference TRBV5-1 and TRBJ1-1): KAGVTQTPRYLIKTRGQQVTLSCSPISGHRSVSWYQQTPGQGLQFLFEYFSETQRNKGNFPGRFSGRQFSNSRSEMNVSTLELGDSALYLCASSLDGRGTEAFFGQGTRLTVV.

This clonotype appeared once. This sequence joins TRBV10-2 and TRBJ1-4; TRBD1 might be the D (5 bases). The CDR3 length is 13 residues. The germline V and J ends were trimmed by 6 bases and 6 bases, with 11 bases remaining between them. The germline CDR1 and CDR2 sequences are WSHSY and SAAADI. CDR3: CASRARDHEKLFF. The CDR3 DNA reads TGCGCCAGCAGGGCCAGGGATCATGAAAAACTGTTTTTT.

Ten or more counts support this clonotype. This rearrangement joins TRBV29-1 to TRBJ2-5; D is perhaps TRBD2 (7 bases). V was pared by 6 bases and J by 5 bases, with 19 bases between. Germline loops: CDR1 SQVTM, CDR2 ANQGSEA. This CDR3 has 14 residues. CDR3 DNA: TGCAGCGTGTCCGGTGGGGGGGCCAGGGAGACCCAGTACTTC. This encodes CSVSGGGARETQYF.